The clone carrying this T cell receptor (beta chain) showed up many times. Its matching antigen is unknown. Between the trimmed V and J ends, which lost 5 bases and 6 bases, there was a span of 7 bases. In germline, CDR1 is MNHEY, CDR2 SVGEGT. The CDR3 sequence is 12 residues long. The related graft donor's blood sample was taken on the day of bone marrow donation. Assay: immunoSEQ multiplex PCR; the TCRdb copy retains only in-frame clones and omits some. The sample yields tens of thousands of clones, without any singletons. The sample originates from a study of T cells after posttransplantation cyclophosphamide. Study-wide findings and caveats: TRB clonality was highly associated with recipient CMV seropositivity and reactivation. Blood and skin or GI T cell repertoires showed limited TRB overlap. Donor-recipient repertoire similarity was low at 1-2 months, rising over year one.

V usage is TRBV6-2 or TRBV6-3 and J usage is TRBJ1-4; tentatively, D is TRBD1 (5 bases). Source material: PBMCs. This TCR came from a woman aged 25 to 39 in good health and a related stem cell transplant donor. The CDR3: CASSPTDEKLFF. DNA of the CDR3: TGTGCCAGCAGTCCGACAGATGAAAAACTGTTTTTT.